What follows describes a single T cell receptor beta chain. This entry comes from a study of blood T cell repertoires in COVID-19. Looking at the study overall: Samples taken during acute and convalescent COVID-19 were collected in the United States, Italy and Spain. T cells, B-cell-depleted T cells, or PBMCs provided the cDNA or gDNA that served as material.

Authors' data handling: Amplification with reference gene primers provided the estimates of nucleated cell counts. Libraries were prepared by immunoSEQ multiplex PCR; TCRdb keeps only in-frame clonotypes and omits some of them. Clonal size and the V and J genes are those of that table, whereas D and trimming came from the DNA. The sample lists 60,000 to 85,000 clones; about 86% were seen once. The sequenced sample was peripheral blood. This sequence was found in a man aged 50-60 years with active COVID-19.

The CDR3 DNA reads TGTGCCAGCAGCCAAGACCACTTGACCGGGACTAGCGGGAGAACAGATACGCAGTATTTT. Its translation is CASSQDHLTGTSGRTDTQYF. The chain joins TRBV4-2 to TRBJ2-3; TRBD2 matches at 14 bases. The V gene's germline CDR1 is LGHNA and CDR2 YNFKEQ. The CDR3 spans 20 residues. J was trimmed by 3 bases and V by 0 bases; bases with no gene match: 11.